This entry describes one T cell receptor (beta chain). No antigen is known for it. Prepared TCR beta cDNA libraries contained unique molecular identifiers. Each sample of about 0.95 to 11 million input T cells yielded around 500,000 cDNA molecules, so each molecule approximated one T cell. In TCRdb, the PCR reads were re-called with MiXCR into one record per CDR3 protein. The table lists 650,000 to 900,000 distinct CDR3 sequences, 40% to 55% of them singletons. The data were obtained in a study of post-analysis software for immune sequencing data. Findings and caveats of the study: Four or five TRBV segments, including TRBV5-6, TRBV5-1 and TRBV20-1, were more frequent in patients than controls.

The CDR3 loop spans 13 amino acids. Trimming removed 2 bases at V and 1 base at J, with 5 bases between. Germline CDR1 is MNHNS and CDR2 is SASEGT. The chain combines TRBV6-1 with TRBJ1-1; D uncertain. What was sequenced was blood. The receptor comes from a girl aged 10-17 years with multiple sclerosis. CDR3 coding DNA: TGTGCCAGCAGTGAATTCGGGAACACTGAAGCTTTCTTT. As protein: CASSEFGNTEAFF.